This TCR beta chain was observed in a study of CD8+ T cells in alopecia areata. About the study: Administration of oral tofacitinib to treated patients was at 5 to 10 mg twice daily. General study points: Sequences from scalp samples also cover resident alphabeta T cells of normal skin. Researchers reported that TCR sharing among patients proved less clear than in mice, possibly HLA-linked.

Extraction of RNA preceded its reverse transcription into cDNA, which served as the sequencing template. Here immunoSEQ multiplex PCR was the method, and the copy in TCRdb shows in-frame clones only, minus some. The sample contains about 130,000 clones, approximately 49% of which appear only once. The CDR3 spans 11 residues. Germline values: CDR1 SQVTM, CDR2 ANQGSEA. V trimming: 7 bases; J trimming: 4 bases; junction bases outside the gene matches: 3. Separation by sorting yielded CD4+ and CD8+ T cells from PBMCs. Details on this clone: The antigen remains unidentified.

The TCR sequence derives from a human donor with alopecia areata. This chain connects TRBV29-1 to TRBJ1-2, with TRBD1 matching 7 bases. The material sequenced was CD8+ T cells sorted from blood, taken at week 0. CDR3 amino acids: CSGRQGYGYTF. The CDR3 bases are TGCAGCGGTAGACAGGGCTATGGCTACACCTTC.